This TCR beta chain originates from a study of metastatic and nonmetastatic thyroid tumors. Across the study: Patients with malignant and benign thyroid disease provided blood and tumor or nodule tissue, whose repertoires were compared.

No treatment had been given to any patient before thyroid surgery. As handled by the study authors: Construction of a distant-metastasis classifier for papillary thyroid cancer relied on CDR3 differences across clinicopathological groups. MiXCR re-clonotyped the PCR reads for TCRdb. The V and J calls and clone size are TCRdb's, not the authors'. The data show 21,000 or so clones, 15% to 20% seen once. This CDR3 comprises 14 residues. CDR1 and CDR2 (germline): LNHDA, SQIVND (reference sequence). Deletions cut 5 bases from V and 0 bases from J, with 8 bases between. Study-wide results and limits: Within blood and tumor, benign nodules reportedly had significantly lower TCR beta diversity than malignant thyroid tumors did.

Many counts were recorded for this clone. The antigen is unknown. The clonotype originates from a male donor with papillary thyroid cancer or a benign thyroid nodule (not recorded which). Some clones in this sample may be carry-over from other donors' samples. The source material was blood. The chain is built from TRBV19 and TRBJ1-5; tentative D call: TRBD1 (5 bases). The CDR3 sequence: CASSPRVSNQPQHF. Written as DNA, the CDR3 is TGTGCCAGTAGTCCCAGGGTTAGCAATCAGCCCCAGCATTTT.